The 14 T cell receptor delta chains presented below share a single source sample, sequenced in a study of gamma delta lymphoproliferative disorders and STAT genes. Sequencing used genomic DNA taken from PBMCs of patients and controls. TCRdb re-called clones from the multiplex PCR reads using CATT. This table has around 2,800 delta-chain clones, 1% to 1.5% appearing once. The sample taken for sequencing was blood. The receptors come from a human donor in good health.

Regarding this clone: A far larger clone is one nucleotide away, so this likely arose from a read error. Other DNA variants within this sample encode the same CDR3. The chain combines TRDV2 with TRDJ1; TRDD3 aligns across 12 bases. Germline V gives CDR1 GEAIGNYY, CDR2 EKD. This CDR3 has 16 amino acids. Trimming removed 3 bases from V and 5 bases from J; junction bases left unmatched: 9. The CDR3 DNA is TGTGCCTGTGACGCTTTACTGGGGGATACCACTGATAAACTCATCTTT. Amino acids: CACDALLGDTTDKLIF.

As concerns this clone: This DNA's translation and the protein TCRdb lists, from a much larger clone, do not match at residue 5, likely due to a read error; the protein shown is translated from the DNA. The rearrangement joins TRDV1 to TRDJ1; D gene ambiguous. The V end was cut by 6 bases, the J end by 1 base, with 24 bases between. The germline CDR1 and CDR2 sequences are TSWWSYY and QGS. CDR3 length: 18 amino acids. The CDR3 loop is CALGEVSTHFPLTDKLIF. The CDR3 DNA sequence: TGTGCTCTTGGCGAGGTGTCCACCCACTTTCCCCTCACCGATAAACTCATCTTT.

On this clone itself: For this DNA, TCRdb reports the protein of a much larger clone, which diverges at residue 13, most likely from a read error; the protein presented here is translated directly from the DNA. The rearrangement joins TRDV2 to TRDJ1; 7 bases are a match to TRDD3. The CDR3 consists of 18 residues. Germline CDR1 is GEAIGNYY and CDR2 is EKD. J was trimmed by 4 bases and V by 3 bases; bases with no gene match: 19. CDR3 coding DNA: TGTGCCTGTGACCCCGTACTGGGGAACATGGAGTACATCGATAAACTCATCTTT. Translated, it gives CACDPVLGNMEYIDKLIF.

Note on this clone: This likely came from a read error, as a far larger clone is one base away. Distinct nucleotide sequences in the sample also encode this CDR3. V gene TRDV2 combines with J gene TRDJ1; 11 nucleotides agree with TRDD3. Germline loops: CDR1 GEAIGNYY, CDR2 EKD. CDR3 length: 21 amino acids. Here the CDR3 reads CACDTVSTDRVYWGISDKLIF. In DNA, the CDR3 is TGTGCCTGCGACACCGTCTCGACGGACAGGGTTTACTGGGGGATATCCGATAAACTCATCTTT.

As concerns this clone: A far larger clone is off by one base, so a read error is likely. Other DNA sequences in this specimen translate into the identical CDR3. The V and J genes are TRDV2 and TRDJ1; 7 bases line up with TRDD3. CDR1 is GEAIGNYY, CDR2 EKD, per germline. The V segment lost 0 bases and the J segment 9 bases; nucleotides outside the gene matches: 12. This CDR3 region has 15 residues. CDR3 coding DNA: TGTGCCTGTGACACCCTGGGGGCTCCGCGGGAACAACTCATCTTT. Its translation: CACDTLGAPREQLIF.

The sample holds a few counts of this clone. TCRdb assigns this DNA the protein of a much larger clone, which departs from its translation at residue 5; this likely reflects a read error, and the protein shown comes from translating the DNA. This sequence joins TRDV2 and TRDJ1; 10 bases agree with TRDD3. Germline V gene lookup returns CDR1 GEAIGNYY and CDR2 EKD. After removal of 3 bases from V and 0 bases from J, the junction contained 9 bases not matched to a gene. The CDR3 is 17 residues long. The DNA of the CDR3 is TGTGCCTGTGACGCCCTACTGGGGGATCCGTACACCGATAAACTCATCTTT. Encoded protein: CACDALLGDPYTDKLIF.

A word on this clone: A read error is likely here: a far larger clone is one base away. This specimen includes other DNA sequences encoding the same CDR3. J is TRDJ1 and V is TRDV2; 12 bases are a match to TRDD3. CDR1 and CDR2 from the germline V gene are GEAIGNYY and EKD. V shed 0 bases and J 5 bases; nucleotides not matched to a gene: 9. The CDR3 length is 17 residues. This CDR3 is CACDTEFAGGYGDKLIF. The DNA of the CDR3 is TGTGCCTGTGACACCGAATTCGCTGGGGGATACGGTGATAAACTCATCTTT.

This clone occurred a few times. A far larger clone lies a single base away; this is likely a read error. V gene TRDV1 combines with J gene TRDJ1, with D perhaps TRDD2 (5 bases). Germline-derived CDR1 and CDR2 are TSWWSYY and QGS. The CDR3 length is 24 residues. V was shortened by 1 base and J by 0 bases, with 36 bases between the two germline ends. The CDR3 DNA is TGTGCTCTTGGGGAACGAACTTATTATCCCTACGCCCCAACGGGGCTTTCGGACACCGATAAACTCATCTTT. The encoded protein is CALGERTYYPYAPTGLSDTDKLIF.

To note about this clone: The likely explanation is a read error, given a far larger clone one base away. The identical CDR3 is also encoded by other nucleotide sequences in the sample. V and J are TRDV2 and TRDJ1; 12 bases match TRDD3. The germline gives CDR1 GEAIGNYY, CDR2 EKD. V was pared by 1 base and J by 0 bases, with 5 bases of the junction left unmatched. The CDR3 extends over 17 amino acids. This CDR3 is CACDTLGDTRDTDKLIF. The CDR3 coding sequence is TGTGCCTGTGACACACTGGGGGATACAAGAGACACCGATAAACTCATCTTT.

This clone was counted between two and nine times. Only one base separates this from a far larger clonotype, so it likely reflects a read error. Other nucleotide sequences from this sample produce the same CDR3. The chain uses TRDV2 and TRDJ1, with D tentatively TRDD2 or TRDD3 (5 bases each). Germline lookup yields CDR1 GEAIGNYY and CDR2 EKD. The CDR3 runs 17 residues. CDR3 protein: CACDLVGSPPYTDKLIF. For the CDR3, the DNA is TGTGCCTGTGACCTGGTGGGGTCACCCCCCTACACTGATAAACTCATCTTT.

Remarks on this clone: A far larger clone is one base from this, pointing to a likely read error. The chain couples TRDV2 to TRDJ3, with TRDD3 matching over 13 bases. Per germline, CDR1 GEAIGNYY and CDR2 EKD. The length of the CDR3 is 22 residues. The CDR3: CACDTLLGDTRGTSLDTRQMFF. CDR3 in DNA: TGTGCCTGTGACACCTTACTGGGGGATACGCGAGGGACTTCCTTGGACACCCGACAGATGTTTTTC.

The chain is built from TRDV2 and TRDJ1; 8 bases map to TRDD3. V dropped 1 base and J dropped 3; count of bases not matched to a gene: 0. CDR1 and CDR2 (germline): GEAIGNYY, EKD. The CDR3 sequence is 13 residues long. This CDR3 is CACDTGGSDKLIF. CDR3 sequence (DNA): TGTGCCTGTGACACTGGGGGATCCGATAAACTCATCTTT.

This clone was seen a few times. A far larger clone is off by one base, so a read error is likely. This CDR3 is also generated by other DNA sequences in the sample. V gene TRAV38-2/DV8 combines with J gene TRDJ1; 9 nucleotides match TRDD3. This CDR3 is built from 21 residues. Germline V gene lookup returns CDR1 TSESDYY and CDR2 QEAYKQQN. The V and J ends lost 0 bases and 1 base, in that order; junction bases with no gene match: 19. The CDR3 nucleotides are TGTGCTTATAGGAGCGCGGAGTGGTTCCTACGTGACTGGGGGAGCACCGATAAACTCATCTTT. Amino acids: CAYRSAEWFLRDWGSTDKLIF.

A note on this clone: The translation of this DNA and the TCRdb protein of a much larger clone differ at residue 13, probably owing to a read error; the protein shown here is translated from the DNA. The same CDR3 arises from other DNA sequences in this sample as well. The chain joins TRDV2 to TRDJ1; no definite D call. Germline CDR1 and CDR2: GEAIGNYY and EKD. CDR3 length: 18 amino acids. Trimming stripped 0 bases from V and 4 bases from J, with 23 bases between. The CDR3 sequence is CACDTLVGLSSYIDKLIF. The CDR3 nucleotides read TGTGCCTGTGACACCTTAGTGGGCCTGAGTTCATACATCGATAAACTCATCTTT.